Listed here are 13 T cell receptor beta chains from one sample, sequenced in a study of regulatory T cells in long-lasting Graves disease. Time point: persistent/refractory GD, antithyroid drugs over 5 years with positive TRAb. The TCR library was made from RNA that had been extracted from PBMCs in TRIzol. Building the TCR beta libraries relied on iRepertoire HTBI primers, and CDR3 regions underwent Arm-PCR. In TCRdb, the multiplex PCR reads were re-called with MiXCR into one record per CDR3 protein. This sample has hundreds of thousands of distinct CDR3 sequences, with roughly 30% found just once. Sequences were derived from peripheral blood mononuclear cells (PBMCs), sampled when the disease was refractory, from a patient treated with antithyroid drugs. The receptors were sampled from a female donor with Graves disease.

Only one count was recorded for this clonotype. V gene TRBV19 combines with J gene TRBJ1-2; TRBD1 aligns across 11 bases. The CDR3 is made up of 17 amino acids. Germline assignment: CDR1 LNHDA and CDR2 SQIVND (reference sequence). V lost 3 bases, J lost 4 bases, and 10 bases stayed unmatched. The chain's CDR3 is CASSISGQGVWSYGYTF. DNA of the CDR3: TGTGCCAGTAGTATTTCGGGACAGGGGGTTTGGAGCTATGGCTACACCTTC.

This clonotype was recorded at least ten times. The chain combines TRBV28 with TRBJ2-2, with D uncertain. Germline assignment: CDR1 MDHEN and CDR2 SYDVKM. The CDR3 covers 13 residues. V gave up 1 base and J gave up 6 bases, with 6 bases separating them. CDR3 protein: CASSLLRAGELFF. CDR3 sequence (DNA): TGTGCCAGCAGTTTATTACGGGCCGGGGAGCTGTTTTTT.

This chain connects TRBV5-6 to TRBJ1-1, with no clear D. CDR1 is SGHDT, CDR2 YYEEEE, per germline. The V gene lost 0 bases and the J gene lost 0 bases, with 15 bases spanning the gap. The CDR3 consists of 17 residues. As DNA, the CDR3 is TGTGCCAGCAGCTTGGGCCGGGAGGACGGAATGAACACTGAAGCTTTCTTT. It codes for CASSLGREDGMNTEAFF.

This clonotype appeared a few times. The chain joins TRBV5-1 to TRBJ1-4; perhaps TRBD1 as D (6 bases). The CDR3 runs to 13 residues. The V gene lost 4 bases and the J gene lost 14 bases, with 18 bases spanning the gap. Per the germline V gene, CDR1 is SGHRS and CDR2 is YFSETQ. The CDR3 DNA sequence: TGCGCCAGCAGCGAGGTATTAAGGGGGATTCTGTTTTTT. Amino acid sequence: CASSEVLRGILFF.

The chain has TRBV12-5 and TRBJ1-5, with D maybe TRBD1 (6 bases). Trimming shortened V by 1 base and J by 3 bases, and 22 bases separated the two germline ends. CDR1 is LGHNT, CDR2 FRNRAP, per germline. The length of the CDR3 is 19 residues. CDR3 DNA: TGTGCTAGTGGTTTGGCCCCCCCGGTCAGGGGAAAAGCCAATCAGCCCCAGCATTTT. Its protein is CASGLAPPVRGKANQPQHF.

This clonotype was seen repeatedly, ten times or more. The gene calls are TRBV2 and TRBJ1-2, with D unclear. V lost 3 bases, J lost 9 bases, and 5 bases lay in between. Germline assignment: CDR1 SNHLY and CDR2 FYNNEI. The length of the CDR3 is 10 residues. The CDR3 spells CASSDSSYTF. As DNA, the CDR3 is TGTGCCAGCAGTGACAGTAGCTACACCTTC.

CDR3: CASGVPGQDVSGNTIYF. The CDR3 nucleotides are TGTGCCAGCGGCGTTCCGGGACAGGACGTCTCTGGAAACACCATATATTTT. This chain links TRBV6-1 with TRBJ1-3; 8 bases are a match to TRBD1. The J segment lost 0 bases and the V segment lost 8 bases, leaving 12 bases of the junction unmatched. The CDR3 consists of 17 residues. Per germline, CDR1 MNHNS and CDR2 SASEGT.

This rearrangement joins TRBV15 to TRBJ2-7; either TRBD1 or TRBD2 may supply D (5 bases each). The length of the CDR3 is 17 residues. Germline V gene lookup returns CDR1 LNHNV and CDR2 YYDKDF (reference sequence). V gave up 3 bases and J gave up 0 bases, with 18 bases separating them. The CDR3 sequence is CATSRGEFGPSSYEQYF. The CDR3 DNA is TGTGCCACCAGCAGGGGGGAGTTCGGTCCGAGCTCCTACGAGCAGTACTTC.

The rearrangement uses TRBV3-1 and TRBJ1-1, with no clear D. V shed 7 bases and J shed 2 bases, with 14 bases lying between them. This CDR3 has 14 amino acids. Germline V lookup: CDR1 LGHDT, CDR2 YNNKEL (reference sequence). The DNA of the CDR3 is TGTGCCAGCACCCTAAGGGAGGCAAACACTGAAGCTTTCTTT. The encoded protein is CASTLREANTEAFF.

The J gene is TRBJ1-2, the V gene TRBV4-2, with D uncertain. V dropped 0 bases and J dropped 6 bases, with 14 bases sitting between them. The germline CDR1 and CDR2 sequences are LGHNA and YNFKEQ. The CDR3 extends over 15 amino acids. In DNA form, the CDR3 reads TGTGCCAGCAGCCAAGATTTGGGCAGGTCAGATGGCTACACCTTC. This translates into CASSQDLGRSDGYTF.

There are many counts of this clonotype. The chain uses TRBV28 and TRBJ1-5; D might be TRBD1 (5 bases). Germline V gene lookup returns CDR1 MDHEN and CDR2 SYDVKM. The length of the CDR3 is 15 residues. Between the trimmed V and J ends, which lost 6 bases and 2 bases, there was a span of 14 bases. The CDR3 nucleotides read TGTGCCAGCAGCCGACGGGGGAGCGGCAATCAGCCCCAGCATTTT. Translated: CASSRRGSGNQPQHF.

This clonotype has a single count. The chain uses TRBV5-6 and TRBJ1-2; D is unclear. From germline, CDR1 is SGHDT and CDR2 YYEEEE. This CDR3 is 15 amino acids long. V lost 1 base and J 8 bases, leaving 18 bases between the germline ends. The CDR3 DNA follows: TGTGCCAGCAGCTTGCTTGTTGGGCTCTGGGAAGGCTACACCTTC. The encoded protein is CASSLLVGLWEGYTF.

This chain connects TRBV29-1 to TRBJ2-5; D call uncertain. V lost 3 bases to trimming and J lost 4 bases, with 12 bases between them. Germline V gene lookup returns CDR1 SQVTM and CDR2 ANQGSEA. The CDR3 extends over 13 amino acids. The CDR3 sequence: CSVDIAPLETQYF. The DNA of the CDR3 is TGCAGCGTTGATATAGCTCCGTTAGAGACCCAGTACTTC.